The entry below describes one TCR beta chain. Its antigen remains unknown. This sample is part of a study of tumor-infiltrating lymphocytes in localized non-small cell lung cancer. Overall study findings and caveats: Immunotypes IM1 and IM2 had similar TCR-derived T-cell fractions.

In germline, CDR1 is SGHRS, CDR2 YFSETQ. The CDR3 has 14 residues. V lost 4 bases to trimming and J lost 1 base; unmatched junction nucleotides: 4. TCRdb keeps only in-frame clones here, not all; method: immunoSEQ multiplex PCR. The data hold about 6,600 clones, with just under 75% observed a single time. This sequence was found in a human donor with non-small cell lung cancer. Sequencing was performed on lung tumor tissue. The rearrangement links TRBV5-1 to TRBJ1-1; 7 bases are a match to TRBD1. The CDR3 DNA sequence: TGCGCCAGCAGCATGGGACAGAAGAACACTGAAGCTTTCTTT. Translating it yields CASSMGQKNTEAFF.